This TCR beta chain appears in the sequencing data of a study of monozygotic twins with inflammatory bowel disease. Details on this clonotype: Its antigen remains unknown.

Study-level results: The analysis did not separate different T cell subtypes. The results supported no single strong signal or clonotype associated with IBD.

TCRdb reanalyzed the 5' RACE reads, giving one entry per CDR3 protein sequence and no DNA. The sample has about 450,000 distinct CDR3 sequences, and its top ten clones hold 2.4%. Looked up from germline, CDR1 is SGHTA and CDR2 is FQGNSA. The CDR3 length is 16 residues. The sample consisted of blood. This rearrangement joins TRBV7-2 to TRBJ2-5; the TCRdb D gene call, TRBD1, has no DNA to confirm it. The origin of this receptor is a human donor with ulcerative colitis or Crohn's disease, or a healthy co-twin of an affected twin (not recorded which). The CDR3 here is CASSLSGAGLVETQYF.